This T cell receptor beta chain was observed in a study of lymphopenia after photon versus proton radiotherapy. Sequencing was performed with immunoSEQ multiplex PCR; in TCRdb, only in-frame clones are kept and a portion is missing. The table shows some 26,000 clones, with around 81% occurring only once. General study points: Post-nadir TCR diversity decline inversely tracked overall survival among those who died. Under photons, naive T cells and diversity fell while effector/memory populations rose. Post-nadir diversity loss with photons came from oligoclonal expansion, particularly CD8+ Temra cells.

About this clone itself: Its cognate antigen is unknown.

Germline V gene data show CDR1 as SGHRS and CDR2 as YFSETQ. The CDR3 extends over 13 amino acids. V shed 5 bases and J shed 0 bases, with 6 bases lying between them. The starting material was peripheral blood, obtained from a patient treated with photon-based radiotherapy. The V and J genes are TRBV5-1 and TRBJ2-1; D not certain. The TCR sequence derives from a man aged 50 or older with gastric cancer. The CDR3 nucleotides read TGCGCCAGCAGGGAGAGCTCCTACAATGAGCAGTTCTTC. Protein sequence: CASRESSYNEQFF.